The 31 T cell receptor beta chains below come from one sample, sequenced in a study of T cells in Graves' hyperthyroidism and ophthalmopathy. The TCR beta CDR3 regions underwent amplification using RNA transcripts as the source. First-round RT-PCR of the TCR CDR3 relied on the HTBI primer set. One entry per CDR3 protein results from TCRdb running MiXCR on the multiplex PCR reads. The sample includes 350,000 to 400,000 distinct CDR3 sequences, more than 11% of them seen just once. Sequenced input: blood. Receptors were obtained from a woman aged 55 to 70 with Graves' hyperthyroidism.

This clonotype was seen at least ten times. This sequence joins TRBV7-9 and TRBJ1-4, with TRBD1 identical over 8 bases. The CDR3 runs 15 residues. The germline V gene has CDR1 SEHNR and CDR2 FQNEAQ (reference sequence). With 5 bases clipped from V and 8 bases from J, the junction kept 10 bases outside the gene matches. CDR3 residues: CASSGYRGSVEKLFF. The CDR3 DNA sequence: TGTGCCAGCAGCGGATACAGGGGGAGTGTCGAAAAACTGTTTTTT. The full variable domain, rest sourced from reference TRBV7-9 and TRBJ1-4, is DTGVSQNPRHKITKRGQNVTFRCDPISEHNRLYWYRQTLGQGPEFLTYFQNEAQLEKSRLLSDRFSAERPKGSFSTLEIQRTEQGDSAMYLCASSGYRGSVEKLFFGSGTQLSVL.

This clonotype was picked up many times. This chain connects TRBV3-1 to TRBJ2-7; D is tentatively TRBD1 or TRBD2 (5 bases each). Germline-derived CDR1 and CDR2 are LGHDT and YNNKEL (reference sequence). V shed 4 bases and J shed 3 bases, with 19 bases lying between them. The CDR3 contains 16 residues. Here the CDR3 reads CASSLLFKGRFYEQYF. CDR3 DNA sequence: TGTGCCAGCAGCCTCCTCTTCAAGGGACGGTTCTACGAGCAGTACTTC.

The chain carries TRBV24-1 and TRBJ2-7; 8 bases map to TRBD2. Germline-derived CDR1 and CDR2 are KGHDR and SFDVKD. Losses at the gene ends were 4 bases for V and 5 bases for J; bases not matched to a gene: 15. The CDR3 has 17 amino acids. CDR3 amino acids: CATSDPTGRERADEQYF. The CDR3, as DNA: TGTGCCACCAGTGACCCCACCGGGAGGGAAAGGGCGGACGAGCAGTACTTC.

This clonotype was seen ten or more times. The CDR3 sequence is CSVVYSGRGPYEQYF. CDR3 nucleotides: TGCAGCGTTGTTTATAGCGGGAGGGGTCCCTACGAGCAGTACTTC. The J gene is TRBJ2-7, the V gene TRBV29-1; 11 nucleotides match TRBD2. Trimming cost V 4 bases and J 2 bases; bases outside gene matches: 7. CDR1 and CDR2 from the germline V gene are SQVTM and ANQGSEA. The CDR3 is 15 residues long.

This clonotype showed up many times. The chain uses TRBV18 and TRBJ1-1, with D perhaps TRBD1 (6 bases). Germline V CDR1 and CDR2: KGHSH, LQKENI. This CDR3 is 13 amino acids long. V was pared by 4 bases and J by 8 bases, with 14 bases between. The CDR3 nucleotides are TGTGCCAGCTCACGGGACACCCTTGGGGAAGCTTTCTTT. Protein product: CASSRDTLGEAFF.

This clonotype was picked up many times. The chain uses TRBV5-1 and TRBJ1-6; D gene unclear. Germline CDR1 and CDR2: SGHRS and YFSETQ. The CDR3 consists of 15 residues. Trimming shortened V by 4 bases and J by 9 bases, and 17 bases separated the two germline ends. CDR3 residues: CASSPRLAASSPLHF. CDR3 nucleotide sequence: TGCGCCAGCAGCCCACGTTTGGCGGCAAGTTCACCCCTCCACTTT. The variable domain in full, completed from reference TRBV5-1 and TRBJ1-6, reads KAGVTQTPRYLIKTRGQQVTLSCSPISGHRSVSWYQQTPGQGLQFLFEYFSETQRNKGNFPGRFSGRQFSNSRSEMNVSTLELGDSALYLCASSPRLAASSPLHFGNGTRLTVT.

This clonotype was seen many times. J is TRBJ2-5 and V is TRBV3-1; D might be TRBD1 (6 bases). Germline V CDR1 and CDR2: LGHDT, YNNKEL (reference sequence). The CDR3 contains 15 residues. V was clipped by 0 bases and J by 7 bases, with 15 bases between them. The CDR3, as DNA: TGTGCCAGCAGCCAAGACTTTGGGGGCGCGGCGACCCAGTACTTC. This gives the protein CASSQDFGGAATQYF.

This clonotype came up a few times. The V call is TRBV5-4, the J call TRBJ1-4; D not certain. The V gene lost 2 bases and the J gene lost 8 bases, with 7 bases spanning the gap. Per germline, CDR1 SGHNT and CDR2 YYREEE (reference sequence). The CDR3 is made up of 12 amino acids. The CDR3 region is CASSLRNEKLFF. DNA for the CDR3: TGTGCCAGCAGCTTACGTAACGAAAAACTGTTTTTT.

The V call is TRBV15, the J call TRBJ2-3, with D perhaps matching TRBD2 (6 bases). Trimming removed 3 bases at V and 1 base at J, with 17 bases between. CDR1 LNHNV and CDR2 YYDKDF come from the germline V gene (reference sequence). CDR3 length equals 17 residues. This CDR3 is CATSSGRVGLGTDTQYF. The CDR3 nucleotides read TGTGCCACCAGCAGTGGAAGGGTGGGACTGGGCACAGATACGCAGTATTTT.

This clonotype was observed a handful of times. V usage is TRBV6-1 and J usage is TRBJ2-5; D might be TRBD2 (6 bases). The CDR3 is 13 amino acids. Germline V gene data show CDR1 as MNHNS and CDR2 as SASEGT. The V and J ends lost 4 bases and 9 bases respectively, with 15 bases between them. CDR3 DNA sequence: TGTGCCAGCAGTGCAGCGCAAACGGGGGCCCAGTACTTC. It yields the protein CASSAAQTGAQYF.

There are many counts of this clonotype. CDR3 protein: CSALGRLNTEAFF. The CDR3 nucleotides are TGCAGTGCTCTGGGGCGGTTGAACACTGAAGCTTTCTTT. V gene TRBV20-1 combines with J gene TRBJ1-1; D may be TRBD1 (5 bases). This CDR3 region has 13 residues. V was clipped by 5 bases and J by 0 bases, with 10 bases between them. The germline V gene encodes CDR1 DFQATT and CDR2 SNEGSKA (reference sequence).

The rearrangement links TRBV7-3 to TRBJ2-3; 11 nucleotides align to TRBD2. CDR1 is SGHTA and CDR2 is FQGTGA in the germline V gene. CDR3 length: 15 amino acids. Trimming at V came to 6 bases and at J to 3 bases, leaving 5 bases not matched to a gene. The CDR3 DNA reads as TGTGCCAGCAGGCGTAGCGGGAGGGTTACAGATACGCAGTATTTT. Amino acids: CASRRSGRVTDTQYF.

This clonotype was observed a handful of times. The V gene is TRBV9, the J gene TRBJ2-1; D perhaps matches TRBD1 (7 bases). Trimming pared 0 bases from V and 9 bases from J, leaving 16 bases between. This CDR3 spans 15 amino acids. Germline CDR1 SGDLS, CDR2 YYNGEE. The CDR3 sequence: CASSVDRQGGGEQFF. The CDR3 DNA is TGTGCCAGCAGCGTAGACCGACAGGGAGGAGGTGAGCAGTTCTTC. The variable domain in full, completed from reference TRBV9 and TRBJ2-1, reads DSGVTQTPKHLITATGQRVTLRCSPRSGDLSVYWYQQSLDQGLQFLIQYYNGEERAKGNILERFSAQQFPDLHSELNLSSLELGDSALYFCASSVDRQGGGEQFFGPGTRLTVL.

This clonotype was seen many times. V and J are TRBV11-1 and TRBJ2-2; perhaps TRBD1 as D (5 bases). In germline, CDR1 is SGHAT, CDR2 FQDESV (reference sequence). V shed 0 bases and J shed 5 bases, with 10 bases lying between them. This CDR3 has 15 amino acids. The CDR3 DNA is TGTGCCAGCAGCTTAGCGGACACGTTTACCGGGGAGCTGTTTTTT. Translated: CASSLADTFTGELFF.

Ten or more counts support this clonotype. The chain is built from TRBV5-1 and TRBJ2-2; D might be TRBD2 (5 bases). The CDR3 consists of 15 residues. Germline loops: CDR1 SGHRS, CDR2 YFSETQ. V gave up 0 bases and J gave up 7 bases, with 13 bases separating them. In nucleotides, the CDR3 is TGCGCCAGCAGCTTGGATACGCCGGGGATCGGGGAGCTGTTTTTT. Protein product: CASSLDTPGIGELFF.

This clonotype was seen many times. The chain links TRBV4-2 to TRBJ2-1; weak D call: TRBD1 (6 bases). CDR3 length: 14 amino acids. CDR1 is LGHNA, CDR2 YNFKEQ, per germline. Trimming took 0 bases from V and 8 from J, leaving 11 bases between them. This CDR3 is CASSQDFRGDEQFF. In DNA form, the CDR3 reads TGTGCCAGCAGCCAAGACTTCAGGGGCGATGAGCAGTTCTTC.

This clonotype occurred a few times. CDR3 nucleotides: TGTGCCAGCAGCTTGAAGACAGGGGCGGGAAGGCGAGAGACCCAGTACTTC. Encoded protein: CASSLKTGAGRRETQYF. The V and J genes are TRBV11-2 and TRBJ2-5, with TRBD1 matching 8 bases. This CDR3 has 17 amino acids. Per the germline V gene, CDR1 is SGHAT and CDR2 is FQNNGV. With 3 bases clipped from V and 4 bases from J, the junction kept 13 bases outside the gene matches.

The rearrangement joins TRBV28 to TRBJ1-5; no clear D. Germline CDR1 reads MDHEN; CDR2 reads SYDVKM. Trimming left V 7 bases short and J 0 bases short, with 7 bases between. CDR3 length equals 13 residues. The CDR3 region is CASTWGSNQPQHF. DNA of the CDR3: TGTGCCAGCACTTGGGGTAGCAATCAGCCCCAGCATTTT. The variable domain in full, with the rest retrieved from reference TRBV28 and TRBJ1-5, is DVKVTQSSRYLVKRTGEKVFLECVQDMDHENMFWYRQDPGLGLRLIYFSYDVKMKEKGDIPEGYSVSREKKERFSLILESASTNQTSMYLCASTWGSNQPQHFGDGTRLSIL.

This clonotype was detected a few times. The chain links TRBV5-1 to TRBJ1-1, with D perhaps TRBD1 (5 bases). Germline V CDR1 and CDR2: SGHRS, YFSETQ. V lost 7 bases, J lost 1 base, and 14 bases lay in between. The CDR3 consists of 14 residues. The CDR3 loop is CASRLGHQNTEAFF. The CDR3 DNA reads as TGCGCCAGCCGACTCGGACACCAGAACACTGAAGCTTTCTTT.

This clonotype was recorded at least ten times. V and J are TRBV5-1 and TRBJ1-1, with D unclear. CDR3 length equals 15 residues. Germline values: CDR1 SGHRS, CDR2 YFSETQ. V was trimmed by 0 bases and J by 5 bases, leaving 14 bases between them. In DNA form, the CDR3 reads TGCGCCAGCAGCTTGGCCGGGGTAGAGGGTACTGAAGCTTTCTTT. It codes for CASSLAGVEGTEAFF. Filled out from reference TRBV5-1 and TRBJ1-1, the complete variable domain reads KAGVTQTPRYLIKTRGQQVTLSCSPISGHRSVSWYQQTPGQGLQFLFEYFSETQRNKGNFPGRFSGRQFSNSRSEMNVSTLELGDSALYLCASSLAGVEGTEAFFGQGTRLTVV.

The rearrangement links TRBV3-1 to TRBJ1-5, with D unresolved. CDR1 and CDR2 (germline): LGHDT, YNNKEL (reference sequence). CDR3 length: 15 amino acids. The V end lost 0 bases, the J end lost 3 bases, and 9 bases lay between the germline ends. The CDR3 nucleotides read TGTGCCAGCAGCCAAGATACACTTTCCAATCAGCCCCAGCATTTT. Protein: CASSQDTLSNQPQHF.

This clonotype was counted once. The chain recombines TRBV7-3 with TRBJ2-5, with 12 bases that match TRBD2. The J segment lost 5 bases and the V segment lost 4 bases, leaving 5 bases of the junction unmatched. The germline CDR1 and CDR2 sequences are SGHTA and FQGTGA. This CDR3 is 15 amino acids long. CDR3 sequence reads: CASSSTSGSFETQYF. CDR3 nucleotides: TGTGCCAGCAGCTCGACTAGCGGGAGTTTTGAGACCCAGTACTTC.

This clonotype was picked up many times. The chain has TRBV7-2 and TRBJ2-7; maybe TRBD1 (6 bases). The length of the CDR3 is 15 residues. The germline gives CDR1 SGHTA, CDR2 FQGNSA. V was cut by 5 bases and J by 3 bases, with 17 bases left in between. The CDR3 DNA follows: TGTGCCAGCAGCATTGGCGGACAGTTTTTCTACGAGCAGTACTTC. This gives the protein CASSIGGQFFYEQYF.

This clonotype was observed many times. The J gene is TRBJ2-7, the V gene TRBV3-1; tentatively, D is TRBD2 (6 bases). V was clipped by 1 base and J by 5 bases, with 18 bases between them. The germline CDR1 and CDR2 sequences are LGHDT and YNNKEL (reference sequence). The length of the CDR3 is 16 residues. CDR3 loop: CASSQAPGGKVHEQYF. CDR3 sequence (DNA): TGTGCCAGCAGCCAAGCGCCCGGAGGGAAGGTCCACGAGCAGTACTTC.

As DNA, the CDR3 is TGCAGCGTTACCCAGGGCGGGGGCAATCAGCCCCAGCATTTT. It translates to CSVTQGGGNQPQHF. The V gene is TRBV29-1, the J gene TRBJ1-5, with D perhaps TRBD1 (5 bases). V lost 5 bases, J lost 2 bases, and 13 bases lay in between. The V gene's germline CDR1 is SQVTM and CDR2 ANQGSEA. This CDR3 is built from 14 residues.

This clonotype was picked up many times. V and J are TRBV13 and TRBJ2-7, with a possible D match to TRBD2 (6 bases). Trimming cost V 1 base and J 4 bases, with 11 bases left between them. From germline, CDR1 is PRHDT and CDR2 FYEKMQ (reference sequence). This CDR3 has 14 residues. The CDR3 protein is CASSLVTSGYEQYF. The DNA of the CDR3 is TGTGCCAGCAGCTTAGTTACCAGCGGGTACGAGCAGTACTTC.

The chain uses TRBV6-1 and TRBJ2-1; 11 bases line up with TRBD1. CDR3 size: 14 residues. The germline CDR1 and CDR2 sequences are MNHNS and SASEGT. This CDR3 reads CATREDRGRNEQFF. In DNA form, the CDR3 reads TGTGCGACCCGGGAGGACAGGGGGCGGAATGAGCAGTTCTTC.

The chain joins TRBV5-1 to TRBJ1-4; TRBD1 matches at 8 bases. The junction had 11 bases not matched to a gene; V was cut back by 5 bases and J by 8 bases. The V gene's germline CDR1 is SGHRS and CDR2 YFSETQ. This CDR3 has 15 residues. The chain's CDR3 is CASRWTGQTREKLFF. The DNA for the CDR3 is TGCGCCAGCAGATGGACAGGGCAAACGCGGGAAAAACTGTTTTTT.

CDR3 sequence reads: CASSHRDSGANVLTF. The DNA for the CDR3 is TGTGCCAGCTCACATCGGGACTCTGGGGCCAACGTCCTGACTTTC. The chain employs TRBV18 and TRBJ2-6, with D possibly matching TRBD2 (5 bases). The V end was cut by 4 bases, the J end by 0 bases, with 7 bases between. CDR1 and CDR2 from the germline V gene are KGHSH and LQKENI. The length of the CDR3 is 15 residues. The full variable domain, with the rest looked up from reference TRBV18 and TRBJ2-6, is NAGVMQNPRHLVRRRGQEARLRCSPMKGHSHVYWYRQLPEEGLKFMVYLQKENIIDESGMPKERFSAEFPKEGPSILRIQQVVRGDSAAYFCASSHRDSGANVLTFGAGSRLTVL.

This clonotype was detected ten times or more. The chain carries TRBV7-2 and TRBJ2-2; D gene ambiguous. The CDR3 spans 15 residues. Germline values: CDR1 SGHTA, CDR2 FQGNSA. Trimming shortened V by 2 bases and J by 3 bases, and 10 bases separated the two germline ends. The CDR3: CASSLRSADTGELFF. CDR3 DNA sequence: TGTGCCAGCAGCTTAAGATCGGCCGACACCGGGGAGCTGTTTTTT.

This clonotype was picked up a small number of times. The CDR3 DNA is TGCGCCAGCAGCTCCGACCCGGGACAGGGGTTGGGGCTCTCCTACGAGCAGTACTTC. Translating gives CASSSDPGQGLGLSYEQYF. V usage is TRBV5-1 and J usage is TRBJ2-7, with 10 positions matching TRBD1. From germline, CDR1 is SGHRS and CDR2 YFSETQ. V lost 3 bases, J lost 0 bases, and 15 bases stayed unmatched. This CDR3 comprises 19 residues.